This TCR beta chain was profiled in a study of blood T cell repertoires in COVID-19 (TCRdb year 2020). For context, the study as a whole: Samples covering the acute and convalescent phases of COVID-19 were provided by collaborators in the United States, Italy and Spain. The material from the prospective study consisted of cDNA or gDNA derived from T cells, B-cell-depleted T cells, or PBMCs. The dataset comprised deeply sampled blood TCRbeta repertoires from subjects exposed to, actively infected with, or recovered from COVID-19. The repertoires were released in a freely available public database meant as a resource for research on the immune response to SARS-CoV-2. The samples were drawn from the first 160 participants of the ongoing ImmuneRACE study and from 1,200 or so subjects provided by 6 global collaborators. The sample metadata nearly always contained a de-identified subject ID, COVID-19 status, age in years and sex. Where available, HLA class I and class II types were taken from metadata supplied by the sample provider and were not determined by assay-based typing. Overall results and qualifications from the work: How much clinical and demographic metadata was included differed by source and by participant, and the metadata was provided uncurated.

Regarding this clone: Its binding antigen is unknown. No much larger clonotype is one base removed from it; base qualities were not supplied.

The germline V gene (reference sequence) yields SGHNT for CDR1 and YYREEE for CDR2. V loses 3 bases, J loses 1 base, and the germline ends lie 7 bases apart. The CDR3 runs 13 amino acids, cysteine and phenylalanine included. Only the CDR3 DNA is retained, 39 bases long and in frame from the first base. Enrolling through a virtual design, the prospective study's participants ranged in age from about 18 to 89 years and lived across some 23 United States geographic areas. In the prospective study, participants were assigned to cohorts based on the clinical history participants reported in a screening survey and a study questionnaire. Recovered participants in ImmuneRACE Cohort 3 were defined as having two consecutive negative NP/OP PCR tests, clearance from a healthcare professional, or resolution of symptoms. In the prospective study, whole blood, serum and a nasopharyngeal or oropharyngeal swab were collected from each participant by mobile phlebotomists. Prospective study participants could optionally give additional blood draws and questionnaires over an approximately two-month period. Blood samples from the prospective study were shipped frozen or at room temperature prior to DNA extraction.

TCRbeta CDR3 regions were amplified from genomic DNA by means of the immunoSEQ Assay, a bias-controlled multiplex PCR. For the original study's pipeline: The number of nucleated cells in each sample was estimated from the amplification of reference gene primers within the assay. To quantify the absolute abundance of each unique TCRbeta CDR3 rearrangement, sequence reads were collapsed and filtered. For each sample, productive Simpson clonality was calculated by taking the square root of Simpson's diversity index across productive rearrangements. Sourced from immuneACCESS, this table was stored by TCRdb with only in-frame sequences that have V and J called. A share of the clones is absent; for the studies checked, an unresolved V gene accounts for under half, and the remainder has no known explanation. Clonal size and the V and J genes are those of that table, whereas D and trimming came from the DNA. The sample records 350,000 to 450,000 clones, roughly four fifths of which are singletons. Approximately 5% of the sample rests with the top ten.

The TCR sequence derives from a woman aged 45-59 years who had recovered from COVID-19. What was sequenced was PBMCs or T cells enriched from blood (not recorded which). The V gene is TRBV5-4 and the J gene is TRBJ1-1; the D gene is perhaps TRBD1, on 5 matching bases. The DNA sequence follows: TGTGCCAGCAGCTCAGGACAGAACACTGAAGCTTTCTTT. This encodes CASSSGQNTEAFF.